The 10 T cell receptor beta chains below come from one sample, sequenced in a study of blood T cell repertoires in COVID-19. Using immunoSEQ multiplex PCR, the repertoire was profiled, and TCRdb retains in-frame clones only, with some absent. This sample has about 670,000 clones, with 70% to 90% found just once. The sample consisted of peripheral blood. The receptors come from a woman between 18 and 29 years old with acute or convalescent COVID-19.

The chain is built from TRBV3-1 (or the pseudogene TRBV3-2) and TRBJ2-3, with D perhaps TRBD2 (6 bases). V was pared by 2 bases and J by 2 bases, with 14 bases between. CDR3 size: 16 residues. Germline CDR1 reads LGHDT; CDR2 reads YNNKEL (reference sequence). CDR3 protein: CASSQITRTTTDTQYF. CDR3 coding DNA: TGTGCCAGCAGCCAAATAACCCGGACTACCACAGATACGCAGTATTTT.

V usage is TRBV19 and J usage is TRBJ1-2; unclear D gene. This CDR3 is built from 12 residues. Trimming took off 2 bases at V and 4 bases at J, with 5 bases between the two ends. Germline lookup yields CDR1 LNHDA and CDR2 SQIVND (reference sequence). This CDR3 reads CASSIPFYGYTF. CDR3 coding DNA: TGTGCCAGTAGTATACCGTTCTATGGCTACACCTTC.

With regard to this clone: The sample carries other DNA sequences with the same CDR3. The chain is built from TRBV6-5 and TRBJ2-7; D possibly corresponds to TRBD1 (6 bases). There are 13 residues in the CDR3. V was clipped by 7 bases and J by 3 bases, with 13 bases between them. Germline lookup yields CDR1 MNHEY and CDR2 SVGAGI. The CDR3 coding sequence is TGTGCCAGCACCGGGCAGGGGAGCTACGAGCAGTACTTC. Translation: CASTGQGSYEQYF.

The chain has TRBV21-1 and TRBJ1-1. TRBV21-1 is assigned pseudogene status. CDR3 size: 15 residues. This CDR3 reads CASSKMKGEGTEAFF. The CDR3 nucleotides are TGTGCCAGCAGCAAAATGAAGGGGGAGGGCACTGAAGCTTTCTTT.

This clone came up once. This chain connects TRBV19 to TRBJ2-3, with 10 nucleotides matching TRBD2. This CDR3 is 17 amino acids long. Trimming at V came to 5 bases and at J to 0 bases, leaving 8 bases not matched to a gene. Germline V gene sequence: CDR1 LNHDA, CDR2 SQIVND (reference sequence). CDR3 region: CASSVTSGAASTDTQYF. Here the CDR3 DNA reads TGTGCCAGTAGTGTTACTAGCGGGGCCGCTAGCACAGATACGCAGTATTTT.

As concerns this clone: At one end the junction does not follow the germline gene, possibly because of a read error. At the DNA level, this CDR3 is encoded by other sequences in the same sample as well. V and J are TRBV18 and TRBJ1-1, with a tentative D call TRBD1 (5 bases). The CDR3 consists of 16 residues. Per germline, CDR1 KGHSH and CDR2 LQKENI. CDR3 DNA: TGTGCCAGCTCACCACAGGCAGGGTTAACGTACACTGAGGCTTTCTTT. Its protein product is CASSPQAGLTYTEAFF.

This clone was counted once. The chain combines TRBV13 with TRBJ2-7; tentatively, D is TRBD2 (7 bases). This CDR3 is 14 amino acids long. V was shortened by 3 bases and J by 7 bases, with 16 bases between the two germline ends. Germline loops: CDR1 PRHDT, CDR2 FYEKMQ (reference sequence). The CDR3 DNA reads TGTGCCAGCAGCTTGGTGGGGGGGCCTGGGGAGCAGTACTTC. Its protein is CASSLVGGPGEQYF.

The chain joins TRBV6-5 to TRBJ1-2, with 9 positions matching TRBD1. The CDR3 sequence is 12 residues long. The germline CDR1 and CDR2 sequences are MNHEY and SVGAGI. V dropped 6 bases and J dropped 8; count of bases not matched to a gene: 4. CDR3 nucleotides: TGTGCCAGCAGGGGGACAGGGCAGGGCTACACCTTC. It encodes CASRGTGQGYTF.

The chain couples TRBV6-5 to TRBJ2-2; TRBD1 aligns across 8 bases. This CDR3 region has 14 residues. The V gene's germline CDR1 is MNHEY and CDR2 SVGAGI. The junction had 4 bases not matched to a gene; V was cut back by 7 bases and J by 3 bases. In nucleotides, the CDR3 is TGTGCCAGCACCGACAGGGGAGACACCGGGGAGCTGTTTTTT. Protein sequence: CASTDRGDTGELFF.

The rearrangement uses TRBV13 and TRBJ1-1; perhaps TRBD1 as D (6 bases). The CDR3 spans 15 residues. Per the germline V gene, CDR1 is PRHDT and CDR2 is FYEKMQ (reference sequence). Trimming pared 3 bases from V and 1 base from J, leaving 12 bases between. The CDR3 DNA is TGTGCCAGCAGCTTGGGGTCGACAGGGAACACTGAAGCTTTCTTT. This codes for CASSLGSTGNTEAFF.